This T cell receptor beta chain was observed in a study of human CD8 memory T cell subsets. Study-level results: Stem-like memory T cells matched precursor exhausted T cells in high diversity, which effector memory cells lacked. By Chao1 estimates, precursor exhausted T cells appeared less diverse than stem-like memory T cells.

The CDR3 contains 15 residues. The V gene's germline CDR1 is MNHEY and CDR2 SVGEGT. Preparation of the TCR beta libraries relied on UMI-labeled 5' RACE. TCRdb reprocessed the 5' RACE reads and stores each CDR3 protein as one record, lacking DNA. Recorded for this sample: 9,500 to 12,000 distinct CDR3 sequences. Points on this clonotype: What it binds is unknown.

V is TRBV6-2 or TRBV6-3 and J is TRBJ2-1; the D call from TCRdb, TRBD2, cannot be confirmed without DNA. Sequencing was done on a sample of CD8+ T cells from PBMCs. This TCR was recovered from a human donor in good health. This chain's CDR3 is CASSPGLPLYNEQFF.